This TCR beta chain was identified during a study of cytomegalovirus exposure and HLA in healthy donors. This CDR3 region has 15 residues. In its sample, this clone was seen a few times. The PCR had 60 Vbeta and 13 Jbeta primers. Data came from immunoSEQ multiplex PCR; TCRdb stores just in-frame clones and leaves some out. The sample records more than 75,000 clones, less than 80% being singletons. V and J are TRBV21-1 and TRBJ2-1; TRBD1 reflects the table's D call only, with no check against the DNA. TRBV21-1 is a listed pseudogene. The source material was PBMCs. The TCR sequence derives from a man aged 40-55 years in good health and CMV-seropositive. CDR3 nucleotides: TGTGCCAGCAGCTCGCCCCGACAGGGTAAAAATGAGCAGTTCTTC. Translated, it gives CASSSPRQGKNEQFF.